This TCR beta chain was recovered during a study of PD-1 blockade in classical Hodgkin lymphoma. A word on this clone: What it binds is not known.

Every patient experienced relapse after autologous stem cell transplantation, and brentuximab vedotin exposure varied. Trimming removed 10 bases at V and 0 bases at J, with 19 bases between. Germline V lookup: CDR1 SGHAT, CDR2 FQNNGV. The CDR3 runs to 16 residues. Here immunoSEQ multiplex PCR was the method, and the copy in TCRdb shows in-frame clones only, minus some. The sample has 100,000 to 120,000 clones, 80% to 90% seen once. Study-level findings and limits: It was among complete responders that baseline diversity resembled that of newly diagnosed patients.

This rearrangement joins TRBV11-2 to TRBJ1-5; D is uncertain. The clonotype was recovered from a human donor with classical Hodgkin lymphoma. The sample in question was peripheral blood mononuclear cells (PBMCs), obtained before the second cycle of nivolumab. The CDR3, as DNA: TGTGCCATTGGGTGGGCAGACCCTTATAGCAATCAGCCCCAGCATTTT. Amino acid sequence: CAIGWADPYSNQPQHF. Variable domain in full (rest from reference TRBV11-2 and TRBJ1-5): EAGVAQSPRYKIIEKRQSVAFWCNPISGHATLYWYQQILGQGPKLLIQFQNNGVVDDSQLPKDRFSAERLKGVDSTLKIQPAKLEDSAVYLCAIGWADPYSNQPQHFGDGTRLSIL.